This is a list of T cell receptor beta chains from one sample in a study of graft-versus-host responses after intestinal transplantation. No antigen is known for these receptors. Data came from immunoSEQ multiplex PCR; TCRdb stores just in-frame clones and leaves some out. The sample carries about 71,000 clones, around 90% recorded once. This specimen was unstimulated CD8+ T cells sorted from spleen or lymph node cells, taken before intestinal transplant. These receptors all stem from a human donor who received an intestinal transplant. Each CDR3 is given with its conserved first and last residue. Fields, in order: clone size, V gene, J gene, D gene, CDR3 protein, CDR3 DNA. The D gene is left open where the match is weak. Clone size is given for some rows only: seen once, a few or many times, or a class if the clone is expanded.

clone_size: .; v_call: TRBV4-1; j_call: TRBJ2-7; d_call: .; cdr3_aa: CASSQDMGTGSEQYF; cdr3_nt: TGCGCCAGCAGCCAAGATATGGGTACAGGGTCCGAGCAGTACTTC
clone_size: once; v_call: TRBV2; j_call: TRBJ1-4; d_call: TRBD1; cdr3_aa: CASSVHGGQGTSNEKLFF; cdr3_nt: TGTGCCAGCAGTGTCCACGGAGGACAGGGGACGAGTAATGAAAAACTGTTTTTT
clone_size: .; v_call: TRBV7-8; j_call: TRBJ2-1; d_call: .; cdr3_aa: CAGGRANNEQFF; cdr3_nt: TGTGCCGGAGGCCGGGCTAACAATGAGCAGTTCTTC
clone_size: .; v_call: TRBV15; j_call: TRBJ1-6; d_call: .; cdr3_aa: CATSWDFGFNSPLHF; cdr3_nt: TGTGCCACCAGCTGGGACTTTGGCTTTAATTCACCCCTCCACTTT
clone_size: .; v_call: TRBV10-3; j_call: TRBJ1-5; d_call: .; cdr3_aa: CAISAPGSNQPQHF; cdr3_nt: TGTGCCATCAGTGCGCCAGGTAGCAATCAGCCCCAGCATTTT
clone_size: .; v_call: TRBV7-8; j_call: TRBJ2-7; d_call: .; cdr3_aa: CASSLAAGLNYF; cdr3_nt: TGTGCCAGCAGCTTAGCTGCAGGACTCAACTACTTC
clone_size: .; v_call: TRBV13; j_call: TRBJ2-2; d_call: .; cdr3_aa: CASSWGETRNTGELFF; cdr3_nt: TGTGCCAGCAGCTGGGGGGAGACGAGGAACACCGGGGAGCTGTTTTTT
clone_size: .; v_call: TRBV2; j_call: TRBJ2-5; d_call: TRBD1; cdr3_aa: CASSGPTGGAGETQYF; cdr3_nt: TGTGCCAGCAGTGGGCCCACAGGGGGCGCGGGAGAGACCCAGTACTTC
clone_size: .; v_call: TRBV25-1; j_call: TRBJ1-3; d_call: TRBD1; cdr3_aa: CAVQGALGNTIYF; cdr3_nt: TGTGCCGTACAGGGGGCTCTTGGAAACACCATATATTTT
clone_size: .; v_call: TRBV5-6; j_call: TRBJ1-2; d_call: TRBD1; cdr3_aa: CASSPAYGDSYGYTF; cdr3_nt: TGTGCCAGCAGCCCGGCTTATGGGGACAGCTATGGCTACACCTTC
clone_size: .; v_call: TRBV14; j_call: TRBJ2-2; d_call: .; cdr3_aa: CASSLSGQGPNTGELFF; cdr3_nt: TGTGCCAGCAGCCTCTCGGGTCAGGGGCCGAACACCGGGGAGCTGTTTTTT
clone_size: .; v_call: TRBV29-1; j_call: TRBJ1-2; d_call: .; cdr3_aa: CSVDPSPRYGYTF; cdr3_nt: TGCAGCGTTGACCCCAGTCCTCGCTATGGCTACACCTTC